One sample yielded the 17 T cell receptor beta chains listed below, sequenced in a study of shared clonotypes between healthy human individuals (dated by TCRdb to the early 2020s). The method behind the library was the immunoSEQ multiplex PCR assay. Imported from immuneACCESS, the table was reduced by TCRdb to in-frame sequences with V and J called. These copies leave out some clones; in studies compared against another copy, an unresolved V gene accounts for under half, and the cause of the remainder is not known. For this sample the table gives around 200,000 clones, of which around 63% were detected only once. Less than 11% of the sample lies in the top ten. Sequencing input: memory CD4+ T cells sorted from blood. The cell subset or site label here, explained by the study, means: CD45RA-negative fraction. The receptors here all came from a man between 25 and 39 years old in good health.

This chain joins TRBV28 and TRBJ1-1; D is ambiguous. The CDR3 spans 13 residues. From germline, CDR1 is MDHEN and CDR2 SYDVKM. V was cut by 5 bases and J by 4 bases, with 11 bases left in between. In DNA, the CDR3 is TGTGCCAGCAGTCCCTTCGCAGGCACTGAAGCTTTCTTT. It is translated as CASSPFAGTEAFF.

The rearrangement joins TRBV6-1 to TRBJ1-2; 7 nucleotides agree with TRBD1. Germline CDR1 is MNHNS and CDR2 is SASEGT. The CDR3 has 15 amino acids. The V segment lost 3 bases and the J segment 4 bases; nucleotides outside the gene matches: 8. The CDR3 spells CASSDGNQGVYGYTF. The CDR3 nucleotides read TGTGCCAGCAGTGACGGAAACCAGGGGGTCTATGGCTACACCTTC.

The J gene is TRBJ2-7, the V gene TRBV30; D may be TRBD1 or TRBD2 (6 bases each). Germline-derived CDR1 and CDR2 are GTSNPN and SVGIG (reference sequence). V was cut by 5 bases and J by 3 bases, with 14 bases left in between. The CDR3 spans 13 residues. As DNA, the CDR3 is TGTGCCTGGGGACGGAAGGGGGGCTACGAGCAGTACTTC. The encoded protein is CAWGRKGGYEQYF.

This rearrangement joins TRBV19 to TRBJ1-5; the D is unclear. The V end was cut by 2 bases, the J end by 3 bases, with 14 bases between. The CDR3 is 16 residues long. Per the germline V gene, CDR1 is LNHDA and CDR2 is SQIVND (reference sequence). The CDR3 protein is CASSISSGGNNQPQHF. Here the CDR3 DNA reads TGTGCCAGTAGTATAAGTTCAGGAGGGAACAATCAGCCCCAGCATTTT.

The chain joins TRBV14 to TRBJ2-3; no firm D call. Trimming left V 7 bases short and J 4 bases short, with 9 bases between. This CDR3 is built from 12 residues. Per germline, CDR1 SGHDN and CDR2 FVKESK. The CDR3 DNA reads as TGTGCCAGCACTAGTCATCCAGATACGCAGTATTTT. Residues: CASTSHPDTQYF.

The rearrangement uses TRBV18 and TRBJ1-1, with 8 bases aligning to TRBD1. Per germline, CDR1 KGHSH and CDR2 LQKENI. The J segment lost 1 base and the V segment lost 6 bases, leaving 7 bases of the junction unmatched. The CDR3 is 15 amino acids. The CDR3 DNA reads as TGTGCCAGCTCCCTAGGACAGGGAGGGAACACTGAAGCTTTCTTT. It is translated as CASSLGQGGNTEAFF.

The rearrangement joins TRBV7-9 to TRBJ1-2, with no clear D. This CDR3 spans 14 amino acids. CDR1 is SEHNR, CDR2 FQNEAQ, per germline (reference sequence). V lost 1 base and J 1 base, leaving 7 bases between the germline ends. CDR3 DNA sequence: TGTGCCAGCAGCTTAGGGCAAAATAACTATGGCTACACCTTC. Protein sequence: CASSLGQNNYGYTF.

This clone was observed a single time. V gene TRBV20-1 combines with J gene TRBJ1-4; no clear D. CDR1 is DFQATT and CDR2 is SNEGSKA in the germline V gene (reference sequence). V was cut by 5 bases and J by 4 bases, with 5 bases left in between. CDR3 length: 11 residues. CDR3 protein: CSASNNEKLFF. The CDR3 nucleotides are TGCAGTGCTTCCAATAATGAAAAACTGTTTTTT.

This clone was picked up a small number of times. The genes are TRBV7-2 and TRBJ1-2; maybe TRBD1 (5 bases). V was pared by 6 bases and J by 0 bases, with 11 bases between. Per germline, CDR1 SGHTA and CDR2 FQGNSA. The length of the CDR3 is 14 residues. DNA of the CDR3: TGTGCCAGCAGTTACAGGACCTCTAACTATGGCTACACCTTC. Translated: CASSYRTSNYGYTF.

The chain combines TRBV7-2 with TRBJ1-1, with 8 nucleotides matching TRBD1. CDR1 and CDR2 (germline): SGHTA, FQGNSA. J lost 0 bases, V lost 6 bases, and 3 bases had no gene match. There are 14 residues in the CDR3. This CDR3 reads CASRDRDMNTEAFF. CDR3 nucleotides: TGTGCCAGCAGGGACAGGGACATGAACACTGAAGCTTTCTTT.

V gene TRBV5-1 combines with J gene TRBJ2-1; 12 bases match TRBD2. CDR1 SGHRS and CDR2 YFSETQ come from the germline V gene. The CDR3 is made up of 15 amino acids. V was clipped by 4 bases and J by 3 bases; unmatched bases: 2. The CDR3 loop is CASSATSGSYNEQFF. The CDR3 DNA reads TGCGCCAGCAGCGCGACTAGCGGGAGCTACAATGAGCAGTTCTTC.

This clone was detected once. CDR3 DNA: TGCGCCAGCAAGCTAGGTAGCGCCCCAGATACGCAGTATTTT. This sequence encodes CASKLGSAPDTQYF. This rearrangement joins TRBV5-1 to TRBJ2-3; D is perhaps TRBD2 (5 bases). CDR1 is SGHRS, CDR2 YFSETQ, per germline. The CDR3 sequence is 14 residues long. Trimming shortened V by 6 bases and J by 4 bases, and 15 bases separated the two germline ends. The variable domain in full, completed from reference TRBV5-1 and TRBJ2-3, reads KAGVTQTPRYLIKTRGQQVTLSCSPISGHRSVSWYQQTPGQGLQFLFEYFSETQRNKGNFPGRFSGRQFSNSRSEMNVSTLELGDSALYLCASKLGSAPDTQYFGPGTRLTVL.

Of note for this clone: The junction differs from germline at one of its ends, possibly a read error. The CDR3 DNA follows: TGTGCCAGCAGCCACGCCCGGGACAGGGATGTACACTTC. It encodes CASSHARDRDVHF. This chain links TRBV5-8 with TRBJ2-7, with 9 bases fitting TRBD1. Germline CDR1 is SGHTS and CDR2 is YDEGEE. The CDR3 spans 13 residues.

This clone was found a few times. CDR3: CASSLLDRLNTEAFF. For the CDR3, the DNA is TGTGCCAGCAGCCTCCTCGACAGGCTGAACACTGAAGCTTTCTTT. This chain connects TRBV7-8 to TRBJ1-1; D may be TRBD1 (6 bases). The CDR3 contains 15 residues. The germline V gene has CDR1 SGHVS and CDR2 FQNEAQ. Trimming took off 5 bases at V and 0 bases at J, with 13 bases between the two ends. The full variable domain, with the rest looked up from reference TRBV7-8 and TRBJ1-1, is GAGVSQSPRYKVAKRGQDVALRCDPISGHVSLFWYQQALGQGPEFLTYFQNEAQLDKSGLPSDRFFAERPEGSVSTLKIQRTQQEDSAVYLCASSLLDRLNTEAFFGQGTRLTVV.

The chain uses TRBV29-1 and TRBJ1-1, with 7 bases fitting TRBD1. Germline lookup yields CDR1 SQVTM and CDR2 ANQGSEA. Trimming cost V 4 bases and J 3 bases; bases outside gene matches: 8. The CDR3 spans 14 residues. CDR3 sequence: CSVAPGGWDTEAFF. The CDR3 region has the DNA TGCAGCGTTGCCCCAGGGGGTTGGGACACTGAAGCTTTCTTT.

This clone was found once. The V and J genes are TRBV5-4 and TRBJ2-5; 10 nucleotides match TRBD2. J gave up 0 bases and V 2 bases, and 4 bases lay outside the gene matches. This CDR3 is 16 amino acids long. CDR1 and CDR2 (germline): SGHNT, YYREEE (reference sequence). Written as DNA, the CDR3 is TGTGCCAGCAGCTTCCCGACTAGCGGGTACCAAGAGACCCAGTACTTC. Translated, it gives CASSFPTSGYQETQYF.

This clone was counted between two and nine times. The J gene is TRBJ2-7, the V gene TRBV9; 11 nucleotides line up with TRBD1. J gave up 5 bases and V 4 bases, and 14 bases lay outside the gene matches. This CDR3 contains 17 residues. Germline values: CDR1 SGDLS, CDR2 YYNGEE. CDR3 amino acids: CASSPGFGQGAFHEQYF. The CDR3, as DNA: TGTGCCAGCAGCCCCGGGTTCGGACAGGGGGCTTTCCACGAGCAGTACTTC.